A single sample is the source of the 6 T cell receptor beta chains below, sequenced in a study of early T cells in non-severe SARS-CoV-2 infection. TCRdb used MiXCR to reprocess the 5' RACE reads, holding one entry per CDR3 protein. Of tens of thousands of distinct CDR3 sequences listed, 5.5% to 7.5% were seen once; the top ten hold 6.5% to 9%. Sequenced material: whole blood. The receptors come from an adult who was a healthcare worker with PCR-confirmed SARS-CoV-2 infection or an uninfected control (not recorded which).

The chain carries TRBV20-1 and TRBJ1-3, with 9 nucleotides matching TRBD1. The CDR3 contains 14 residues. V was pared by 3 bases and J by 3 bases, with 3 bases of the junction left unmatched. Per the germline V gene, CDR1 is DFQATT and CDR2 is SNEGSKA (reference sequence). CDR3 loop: CSASLGQGGNTIYF. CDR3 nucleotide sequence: TGCAGTGCTAGTTTGGGACAGGGTGGAAACACCATATATTTT.

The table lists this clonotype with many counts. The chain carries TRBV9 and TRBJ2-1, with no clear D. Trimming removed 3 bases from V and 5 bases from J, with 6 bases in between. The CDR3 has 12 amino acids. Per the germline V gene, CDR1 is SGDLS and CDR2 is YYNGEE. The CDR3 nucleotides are TGTGCCAGCAGCGACTGGAACAATGAGCAGTTCTTC. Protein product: CASSDWNNEQFF.

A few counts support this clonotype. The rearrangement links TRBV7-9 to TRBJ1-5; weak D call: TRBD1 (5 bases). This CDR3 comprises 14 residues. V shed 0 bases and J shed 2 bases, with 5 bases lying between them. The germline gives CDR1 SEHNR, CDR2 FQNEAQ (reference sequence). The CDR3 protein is CASSLAGGNQPQHF. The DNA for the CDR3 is TGTGCCAGCAGCTTAGCGGGGGGCAATCAGCCCCAGCATTTT.

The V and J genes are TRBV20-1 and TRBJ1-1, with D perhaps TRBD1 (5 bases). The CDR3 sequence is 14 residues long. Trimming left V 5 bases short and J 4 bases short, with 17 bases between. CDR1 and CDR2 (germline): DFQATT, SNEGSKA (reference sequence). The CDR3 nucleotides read TGCAGTGCTGGGGGTACTCAGTCGGTCACTGAAGCTTTCTTT. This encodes CSAGGTQSVTEAFF.

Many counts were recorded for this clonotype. CDR3 loop: CASSQGGGGRNNEQFF. Here the CDR3 DNA reads TGCGCCAGCAGCCAAGGAGGAGGGGGTCGGAACAATGAGCAGTTCTTC. The chain employs TRBV4-3 and TRBJ2-1, with D perhaps being TRBD1 or TRBD2 (6 bases each). Trimming took off 1 base at V and 5 bases at J, with 15 bases between the two ends. CDR1 and CDR2 from the germline V gene are LGHNA and YSLEER. The CDR3 loop spans 16 amino acids.

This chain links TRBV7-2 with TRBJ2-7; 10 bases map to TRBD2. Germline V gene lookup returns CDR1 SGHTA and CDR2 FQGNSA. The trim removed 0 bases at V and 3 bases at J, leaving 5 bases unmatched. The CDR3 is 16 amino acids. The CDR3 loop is CASSLAPSGGSYEQYF. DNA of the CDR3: TGTGCCAGCAGCTTAGCCCCTAGCGGGGGCAGCTACGAGCAGTACTTC.